The entry below gives a single T cell receptor beta chain sequence along with its context. Its antigen is as yet unknown. These data are taken from a study of T cell repertoires in cytomegalovirus infection. Study details: HLA-C-restricted CMV epitopes, recently identified, and well-studied HLA-B-restricted ones were used by the study. Public TCR beta signatures marked donors with CMV infection and the matching HLA.

One entry per CDR3 protein results from TCRdb running MiXCR on the reads. The table has 900,000 to 950,000 distinct CDR3 sequences, approximately 33% seen once; the top ten hold roughly an eighth. This CDR3 spans 17 amino acids. Germline V gene lookup returns CDR1 SGHAT and CDR2 FQNNGV. V dropped 1 base and J dropped 3; count of bases not matched to a gene: 8. Study-level findings and limits: Of the TCR beta families, the public ones yielded a cumulative frequency that identified carriers of CMV plus the relevant HLA. In two of eight donors, the top clonotype was HLA-C-restricted CMV-specific.

The material sequenced was cultured CD8+ T cells from PBMCs, taken from culture after CMV antigen stimulation. This clonotype was obtained from a human donor in good health (CMV status not recorded). Some clones in this sample may be carry-over from other donors' samples. V gene TRBV11-2 combines with J gene TRBJ2-3, with 9 bases lining up with TRBD2. This chain's CDR3 is CASSLGAGGLWTDTQYF. CDR3 DNA: TGTGCCAGCAGCTTAGGCGCGGGGGGGCTTTGGACAGATACGCAGTATTTT.